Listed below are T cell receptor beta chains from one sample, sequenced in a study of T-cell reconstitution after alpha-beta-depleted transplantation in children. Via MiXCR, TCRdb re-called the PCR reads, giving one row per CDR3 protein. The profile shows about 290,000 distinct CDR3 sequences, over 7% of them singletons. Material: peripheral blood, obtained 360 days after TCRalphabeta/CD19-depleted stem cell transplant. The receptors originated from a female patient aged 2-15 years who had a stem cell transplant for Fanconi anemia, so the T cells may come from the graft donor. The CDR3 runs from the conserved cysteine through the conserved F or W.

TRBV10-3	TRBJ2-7	CAAGGASLYEQYF
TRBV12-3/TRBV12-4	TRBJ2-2	CASSWTGETGELFF
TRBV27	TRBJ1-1	CASSLSWDSIEAFF
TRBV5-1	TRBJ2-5	CASSTTYRDLVETQYF
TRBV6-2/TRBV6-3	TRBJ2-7	CASSYPRGHLATYEQYF
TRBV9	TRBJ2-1	CASSVGARGSSYNEQFF
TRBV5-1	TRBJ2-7	CASSLLMGDEQYF
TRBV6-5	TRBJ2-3	CASSYSMLLLDTQYF
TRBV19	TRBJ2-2	CASSIMGGHGELFF
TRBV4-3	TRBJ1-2	CASSQDRFGGNLGYTF
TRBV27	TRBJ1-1	CASSQQGSRNTEAFF
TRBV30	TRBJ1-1	CAWSVVSLNTEAFF
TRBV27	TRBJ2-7	CASSLSRTGLGYEQYF
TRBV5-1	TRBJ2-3	CASSLAGGSADTQYF
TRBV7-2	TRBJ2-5	CASSLAASGGQQETQYF
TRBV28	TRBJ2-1	CASSFIGGRNEQFF
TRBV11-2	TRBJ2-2	CASSLPDTGELFF
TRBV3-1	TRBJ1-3	CASSQDNSGNTIYF
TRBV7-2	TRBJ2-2	CASRNPISGRWNTGELFF
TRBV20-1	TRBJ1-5	CSASGASNQPQHF
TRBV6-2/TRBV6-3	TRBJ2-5	CASSPGRGTQYF
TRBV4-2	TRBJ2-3	CASSQDAERVSTDTQYF
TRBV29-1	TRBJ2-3	CSVALGDGGVTDTQYF
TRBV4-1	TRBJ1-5	CASSQFYPGEGNQPQHF
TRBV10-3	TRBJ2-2	CAISDPGWGSGTGELFF
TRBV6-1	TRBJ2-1	CASSVLTAEHNEQFF
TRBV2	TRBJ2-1	CASSEFSYEQFF
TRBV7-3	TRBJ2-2	CASSLSQVGELFF
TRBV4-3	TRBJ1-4	CASSQEPLAEEKLFF
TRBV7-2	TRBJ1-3	CASSLMESRGNTIYF
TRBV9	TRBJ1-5	CASSVGLDPGQPQHF
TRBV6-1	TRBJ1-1	CASKRGRDTEAFF
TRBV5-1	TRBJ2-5	CASSLAIPGGLETQYF
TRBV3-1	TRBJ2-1	CASSPGLAGDNEQFF
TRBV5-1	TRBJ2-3	CASSAITGVGTDTQYF
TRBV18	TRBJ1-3	CASSPRASSGNTIYF
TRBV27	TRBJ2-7	CASRNLGQGTYEQYF
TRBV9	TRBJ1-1	CASSVAELVTEAFF
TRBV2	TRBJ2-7	CASSESLPSGSYEQYF
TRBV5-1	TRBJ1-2	CASSLGGRGYTF
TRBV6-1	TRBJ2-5	CASSEGTIRETQYF
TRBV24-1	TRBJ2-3	CATSDPQPRTQASTDTQYF
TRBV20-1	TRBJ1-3	CSAIYGNTIYF
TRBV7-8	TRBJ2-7	CASSLVGGWLEQYF
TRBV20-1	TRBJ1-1	CSARRPAALTEAFF
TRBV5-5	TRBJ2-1	CASSLGGWGVNEQFF
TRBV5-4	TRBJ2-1	CASSPDRGRNEQFF
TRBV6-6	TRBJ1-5	CASSYGVVQPQHF
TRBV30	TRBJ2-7	CAARGFYEQYF
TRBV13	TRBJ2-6	CASSLGLVIPVSGANVLTF
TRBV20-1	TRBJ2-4	CSARGRGTAKNIQYF
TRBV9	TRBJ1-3	CASSVADIGNTIYF
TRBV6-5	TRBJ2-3	CASSYGGSGTPDYF
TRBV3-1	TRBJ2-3	CASSQRSGNADTQYF